The rows below give T cell receptor beta chains drawn from one sample of a study of identical twins. TCRdb ran MiXCR on the 5' RACE reads and lists one entry per CDR3 protein. The repertoire consists of 420,000 or so distinct CDR3 sequences, with approximately 17% occurring once and the leading ten covering less than 15%. The sequenced sample was naive T cells sorted from blood. The source of these receptors is a man between 45 and 60 years old in good health. Both conserved end residues are part of each CDR3. D genes are given only for firm matches. Clone size appears in some rows only: once, few, many, or a class for an expanded clone.

many,TRBD1,TRBV7-9,TRBJ1-1,CASSPGQGETEAFF,TGTGCCAGCAGCCCGGGACAGGGCGAGACTGAAGCTTTCTTT
many,TRBD1,TRBV20-1,TRBJ2-2,CSARDGDRGRELFF,TGCAGTGCTAGAGATGGGGACAGGGGCCGGGAGCTGTTTTTT
NA,TRBD1,TRBV27,TRBJ2-7,CASSSIRDSYYEQYF,TGTGCCAGCAGTAGCATCCGGGACAGCTACTACGAGCAGTACTTC
many,NA,TRBV6-5,TRBJ1-5,CASSFRGPNQPQHF,TGTGCCAGCAGTTTCCGGGGTCCAAATCAGCCCCAGCATTTT
many,NA,TRBV20-1,TRBJ2-3,CSARDRLPFF,TGCAGTGCTAGAGATAGACTTCCGTTTTTT
NA,NA,TRBV9,TRBJ2-1,CASSVALQGNEQFF,TGTGCCAGCAGCGTAGCCCTACAGGGAAATGAGCAGTTCTTC
many,TRBD2,TRBV4-3,TRBJ2-1,CASSQGEGMGLDNEQFF,TGCGCCAGCAGCCAAGGGGAGGGAATGGGGCTGGACAATGAGCAGTTCTTC
many,NA,TRBV2,TRBJ2-7,CASSGPYEQYF,TGTGCCAGCTCGGGTCCCTACGAGCAGTACTTC
many,TRBD2,TRBV29-1,TRBJ2-1,CSVGAASGPLDDEQFF,TGCAGCGTTGGGGCGGCTAGCGGGCCCCTGGACGATGAGCAGTTCTTC
few,NA,TRBV4-2,TRBJ2-5,CASSQGAGDQETQYF,TGTGCCAGCAGCCAGGGGGCGGGGGACCAAGAGACCCAGTACTTC
few,TRBD2,TRBV7-6,TRBJ2-1,CASSLSGTSGGYNEQFF,TGTGCCAGCAGCTTATCAGGGACTAGCGGGGGATACAATGAGCAGTTCTTC
many,NA,TRBV6-5,TRBJ2-7,CASSYRGYEQYF,TGTGCCAGCAGTTACAGGGGCTACGAGCAGTACTTC
few,NA,TRBV5-5,TRBJ1-1,CASTKLGQMNTEAFF,TGTGCCAGCACGAAACTTGGCCAAATGAACACTGAAGCTTTCTTT
many,TRBD2,TRBV29-1,TRBJ2-3,CSAFGLAGADTQYF,TGCAGCGCATTCGGACTAGCGGGCGCGGATACGCAGTATTTT
many,NA,TRBV27,TRBJ2-1,CASSSPGGRANEQFF,TGTGCCAGCAGTAGCCCAGGGGGGAGGGCCAATGAGCAGTTCTTC
few,TRBD2,TRBV20-1,TRBJ2-3,CTAEGGGITDTQYF,TGCACCGCGGAGGGCGGGGGAATCACAGATACGCAGTATTTT
many,TRBD2,TRBV10-3,TRBJ2-7,CAISESLAETYEQYF,TGTGCCATCAGTGAGTCCCTAGCGGAAACCTACGAGCAGTACTTC
NA,TRBD2,TRBV11-2,TRBJ2-3,CASSSKPAGGLTDTQYF,TGTGCCAGCAGCTCGAAACCAGCGGGAGGACTCACAGATACGCAGTATTTT
many,NA,TRBV29-1,TRBJ2-1,CSVGRGGGNEQFF,TGCAGCGTTGGTAGGGGAGGAGGCAATGAGCAGTTCTTC
few,NA,TRBV15,TRBJ1-4,CATSREGEKLFF,TGTGCCACCAGCAGAGAAGGTGAAAAACTGTTTTTT
many,NA,TRBV7-9,TRBJ1-1,CASSRESAFF,TGTGCCAGCAGCCGGGAATCGGCTTTCTTT
many,NA,TRBV20-1,TRBJ1-5,CSARGIVYSYNQPQHF,TGCAGTGCTAGAGGCATAGTGTACAGTTACAATCAGCCCCAGCATTTT
NA,TRBD1,TRBV10-2,TRBJ2-1,CASRTGHRGNEQFF,TGCGCCAGCAGGACAGGCCACAGGGGCAATGAGCAGTTCTTC
many,NA,TRBV18,TRBJ2-1,CASSPGIWDEQFF,TGTGCCAGCTCCCCCGGTATCTGGGATGAGCAGTTCTTC
many,TRBD2,TRBV9,TRBJ2-5,CASSVGGGLQETQYF,TGTGCCAGCAGCGTAGGGGGAGGGCTCCAAGAGACCCAGTACTTC
NA,TRBD1,TRBV19,TRBJ2-7,CASGTASTYEQYF,TGTGCCAGTGGGACAGCCTCAACCTACGAGCAGTACTTC
NA,TRBD2,TRBV4-1,TRBJ2-7,CASSQVPGLRYEQYF,TGCGCCAGCAGCCAAGTGCCGGGACTAAGGTACGAGCAGTACTTC
NA,NA,TRBV4-2,TRBJ2-3,CASSQDANRVRDTQYF,TGTGCCAGCAGCCAAGATGCCAACAGGGTGAGAGATACGCAGTATTTT
many,TRBD2,TRBV5-6,TRBJ2-1,CASSLEAGGPPFF,TGTGCCAGCAGCTTGGAAGCGGGAGGGCCCCCGTTCTTC
once,TRBD2,TRBV27,TRBJ2-7,CASSLQAGPISYEQYF,TGTGCCAGCAGTTTACAAGCGGGACCCATCTCCTACGAGCAGTACTTC
many,NA,TRBV28,TRBJ2-5,CASSLPLAGLETQYF,TGTGCCAGCAGTTTGCCTTTGGCGGGGTTAGAGACCCAGTACTTC
many,NA,TRBV7-2,TRBJ2-1,CASSNYNEQFF,TGTGCCAGCAGCAACTACAATGAGCAGTTCTTC
NA,TRBD2,TRBV4-3,TRBJ2-2,CASSQDQGLAGGPDGELFF,TGCGCCAGCAGCCAAGATCAAGGACTAGCGGGAGGGCCCGACGGGGAGCTGTTTTTT
few,NA,TRBV7-9,TRBJ2-2,CASSLELQSKNTGELFF,TGTGCCAGCAGCTTAGAACTGCAGTCCAAGAACACCGGGGAGCTGTTTTTT